This T cell receptor (beta chain) stems from a study of control samples from healthy donors and cancer patients. Using immunoSEQ multiplex PCR, the repertoire was profiled, and TCRdb retains in-frame clones only, with some absent. Among about 89,000 clones, more than 75% were seen once, and the ten largest hold roughly 20%. V shed 0 bases and J shed 5 bases, with 13 bases lying between them. Germline V gene lookup returns CDR1 SGDLS and CDR2 YYNGEE. CDR3 length: 15 residues. Source material: blood. The receptor comes from a man aged 30 to 45 in good health. The rearrangement links TRBV9 to TRBJ2-3, with D perhaps being TRBD1 or TRBD2 (6 bases each). The CDR3 here is CASSVGPGAGDTQYF. The DNA for the CDR3 is TGTGCCAGCAGCGTAGGCCCGGGGGCCGGAGATACGCAGTATTTT.